Included here is one TCR beta chain sequence, with context. Germline values: CDR1 SGHRS, CDR2 YFSETQ. The CDR3 is made up of 15 amino acids. Trimming pared 1 base from V and 3 bases from J, leaving 11 bases between. The data were obtained in a study of blood T cell repertoires in COVID-19. Profiled with immunoSEQ multiplex PCR; TCRdb holds only in-frame clones, not every one. The table has over 45,000 clones, about 83% seen once. The chain combines TRBV5-1 with TRBJ1-3; D might be TRBD1 (5 bases). Sequenced: peripheral blood. The sequence was collected from a human donor in a cohort sampled during active COVID-19. The DNA for the CDR3 is TGCGCCAGCAGCTTGTCCGGGGACTATGGAAACACCATATATTTT. This codes for CASSLSGDYGNTIYF.